This TCR beta chain was identified in a study of blood T cell repertoires in COVID-19. Across the whole study: Sources were T cells, B-cell-depleted T cells, or PBMCs; the material itself was cDNA or gDNA.

Authors' data handling: Estimation of nucleated cell counts was performed using reference gene primer amplification. Profiling relied on immunoSEQ multiplex PCR, and the TCRdb table lists in-frame clones only, not all of them. V and J calls and clone size are copied from that table; D and trimming were computed from the DNA. The sample lists approximately 220,000 clones; roughly 85% were seen once. Those who participated ranged in age from roughly 18 to 89 years and resided in about two dozen US areas. Cohort placement rested on clinical history that participants reported themselves. The CDR3 loop spans 16 amino acids. Looked up from germline, CDR1 is SGHRS and CDR2 is YFSETQ. The V gene end was trimmed by 0 bases and the J gene end by 5 bases; junction bases not matched to a gene: 5.

This clonotype originated in a woman in her thirties or forties with acute COVID-19. The specimen sequenced was PBMCs or T cells enriched from blood (not recorded which). This sequence joins TRBV5-1 and TRBJ2-2; 9 nucleotides line up with TRBD2. CDR3 amino acids: CASSLVAGEGTGELFF. CDR3 nucleotide sequence: TGCGCCAGCAGCTTGGTAGCGGGAGAGGGAACCGGGGAGCTGTTTTTT.